The T cell receptor beta chain described here comes from a study of cytomegalovirus exposure and HLA in healthy donors. V shed 0 bases and J shed 2 bases, with 11 bases lying between them. Germline lookup yields CDR1 SGHTA and CDR2 FQGNSA. The CDR3 runs 15 residues. The method was immunoSEQ multiplex PCR; TCRdb's version includes in-frame clones alone and lacks a portion of them. The table shows under 150,000 clones, with more than 75% occurring only once. This clonotype was obtained from a man aged 18 to 30 in good health and CMV-seropositive. The rearrangement joins TRBV7-2 to TRBJ2-7; D gene unclear. Sequences were obtained from PBMCs. CDR3 coding DNA: TGTGCCAGCAGCTTAGCCTGGGCTTCCGCCTACGAGCAGTACTTC. Protein: CASSLAWASAYEQYF.